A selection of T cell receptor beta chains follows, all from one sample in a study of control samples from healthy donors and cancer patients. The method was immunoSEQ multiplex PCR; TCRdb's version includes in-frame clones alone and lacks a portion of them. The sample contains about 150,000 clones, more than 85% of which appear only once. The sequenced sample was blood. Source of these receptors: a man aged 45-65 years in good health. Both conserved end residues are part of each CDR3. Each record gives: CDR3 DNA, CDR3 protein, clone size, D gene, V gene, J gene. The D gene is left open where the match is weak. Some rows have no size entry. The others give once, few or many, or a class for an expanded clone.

cdr3_nt: TGCGCCAGCAGCTATAGCGGGGGTGGCACAGATACGCAGTATTTT; cdr3_aa: CASSYSGGGTDTQYF; clone_size: NA; d_call: TRBD2; v_call: TRBV5-1; j_call: TRBJ2-3
cdr3_nt: TGCGCCAGCAGCTTGGTGGGGATTCAAGATACGCAGTATTTT; cdr3_aa: CASSLVGIQDTQYF; clone_size: NA; d_call: NA; v_call: TRBV5-1; j_call: TRBJ2-3
cdr3_nt: TGTGCCAGCAGCTGGTCGGGCACCGGGGAGCTGTTTTTT; cdr3_aa: CASSWSGTGELFF; clone_size: NA; d_call: NA; v_call: TRBV5-6; j_call: TRBJ2-2
cdr3_nt: TGTGCCAGCAGCGGACTAGCGCCCTACGAGCAGTACTTC; cdr3_aa: CASSGLAPYEQYF; clone_size: NA; d_call: TRBD2; v_call: TRBV5-6; j_call: TRBJ2-7
cdr3_nt: TGTGCCAGCAGTTTATCGGGGCCGCTCAATTCACCCCTCCACTTT; cdr3_aa: CASSLSGPLNSPLHF; clone_size: NA; d_call: NA; v_call: TRBV27; j_call: TRBJ1-6
cdr3_nt: TGTGCCAGCAGCCAAGTTTCTATGGGAGCGGAGGACACAGATACGCAGTATTTT; cdr3_aa: CASSQVSMGAEDTDTQYF; clone_size: NA; d_call: NA; v_call: TRBV4-2; j_call: TRBJ2-3
cdr3_nt: TGTGCCAGCAGTTTACGCCCCGGGACTGTTTCCTACGAGCAGTACTTC; cdr3_aa: CASSLRPGTVSYEQYF; clone_size: NA; d_call: NA; v_call: TRBV27; j_call: TRBJ2-7
cdr3_nt: TGCGCCAGCAGCTTGCCAGGGGATTACGAGCAGTACTTC; cdr3_aa: CASSLPGDYEQYF; clone_size: once; d_call: NA; v_call: TRBV5-1; j_call: TRBJ2-7
cdr3_nt: TGTGCCATCAGTCCCGGTGTCTCGGGAAACTACGAGCAGTACTTC; cdr3_aa: CAISPGVSGNYEQYF; clone_size: NA; d_call: NA; v_call: TRBV10-3; j_call: TRBJ2-7
cdr3_nt: TGTGCCAGCAGTTTATGGGCGAACACTGAAGCTTTCTTT; cdr3_aa: CASSLWANTEAFF; clone_size: NA; d_call: NA; v_call: TRBV27; j_call: TRBJ1-1
cdr3_nt: TGTGCCAGCAGCCAACAACAAAATGAAAAACTGTTTTTT; cdr3_aa: CASSQQQNEKLFF; clone_size: NA; d_call: NA; v_call: TRBV16; j_call: TRBJ1-4
cdr3_nt: TGTGCCAGCAGCCGGCACCGCCGGACTAGCGCAGACAATGAGCAGTTCTTC; cdr3_aa: CASSRHRRTSADNEQFF; clone_size: once; d_call: TRBD2; v_call: TRBV7-6; j_call: TRBJ2-1
cdr3_nt: TGTGCCAGCAGTTATGGACTAGCGGCGAACACCGGGGAGCTGTTTTTT; cdr3_aa: CASSYGLAANTGELFF; clone_size: once; d_call: TRBD2; v_call: TRBV28; j_call: TRBJ2-2
cdr3_nt: TGTGCCAGCAGCGAAGAACTAGCCAAAAACATTCAGTACTTC; cdr3_aa: CASSEELAKNIQYF; clone_size: NA; d_call: NA; v_call: TRBV11-2; j_call: TRBJ2-4
cdr3_nt: TGTGCCAGCTCACAGGCCGGGACAGGGGACGGCTACACCTTC; cdr3_aa: CASSQAGTGDGYTF; clone_size: NA; d_call: TRBD1; v_call: TRBV18; j_call: TRBJ1-2
cdr3_nt: TGTGCCAGCAGTTTATTAACTCTAGCGGGAGGGAGATTGGACACAGATACGCAGTATTTT; cdr3_aa: CASSLLTLAGGRLDTDTQYF; clone_size: once; d_call: TRBD2; v_call: TRBV27; j_call: TRBJ2-3
cdr3_nt: TGTGCCAGCAGCCCGACGAGTACACAAGAGACCCAGTACTTC; cdr3_aa: CASSPTSTQETQYF; clone_size: NA; d_call: NA; v_call: TRBV3-1/TRBV3-2; j_call: TRBJ2-5
cdr3_nt: TGTGCCAGCAGCCATGCTACAGGTTCTACCAGCTCCTACGAGCAGTACTTC; cdr3_aa: CASSHATGSTSSYEQYF; clone_size: NA; d_call: NA; v_call: TRBV14; j_call: TRBJ2-7
cdr3_nt: TGTGCCAGCAGCTTAGGCTCGCGGGAGGCAGGATACGAGCAGTACTTC; cdr3_aa: CASSLGSREAGYEQYF; clone_size: NA; d_call: TRBD2; v_call: TRBV7-2; j_call: TRBJ2-7
cdr3_nt: TGTGCCAGCAGTAGACAGCAGAACACTGAAGCTTTCTTT; cdr3_aa: CASSRQQNTEAFF; clone_size: once; d_call: NA; v_call: TRBV7-3; j_call: TRBJ1-1
cdr3_nt: TGTGCCAGCAGCGTAGGTAGGCGGACTCTCTCACCCCTCCACTTT; cdr3_aa: CASSVGRRTLSPLHF; clone_size: few; d_call: NA; v_call: TRBV9; j_call: TRBJ1-6
cdr3_nt: TGTGCCACCAGTGATGGGGGACAGGGGCACTCTGAAAAACTGTTTTTT; cdr3_aa: CATSDGGQGHSEKLFF; clone_size: NA; d_call: TRBD1; v_call: TRBV24-1; j_call: TRBJ1-4
cdr3_nt: TGTGCCATCAGCTCCGCGGGGGCGGGAACAGATACGCAGTATTTT; cdr3_aa: CAISSAGAGTDTQYF; clone_size: few; d_call: NA; v_call: TRBV10-3; j_call: TRBJ2-3
cdr3_nt: TGTGCCAGCAGTGACCCGTATCCGGTAACGACTGAGCAGTTCTTC; cdr3_aa: CASSDPYPVTTEQFF; clone_size: NA; d_call: NA; v_call: TRBV2; j_call: TRBJ2-1
cdr3_nt: TGTGCCAGCAGTACAGGGGTTGACTATGGCTACACCTTC; cdr3_aa: CASSTGVDYGYTF; clone_size: NA; d_call: TRBD1; v_call: TRBV28; j_call: TRBJ1-2
cdr3_nt: TGTGCCATCAGTGAGGGCCACTCCTACGAGCAGTACTTC; cdr3_aa: CAISEGHSYEQYF; clone_size: NA; d_call: NA; v_call: TRBV10-3; j_call: TRBJ2-7
cdr3_nt: TGTGCCAGCAATCCGACAGGGGGAGGCGAAAAACTGTTTTTT; cdr3_aa: CASNPTGGGEKLFF; clone_size: NA; d_call: TRBD1; v_call: TRBV6-5; j_call: TRBJ1-4
cdr3_nt: TGTGCCAGCAGCTCCCTTGGGGGGGCTGATGGCTACACCTTC; cdr3_aa: CASSSLGGADGYTF; clone_size: NA; d_call: NA; v_call: TRBV7-9; j_call: TRBJ1-2
cdr3_nt: TGTGCCAGCAGTCTACGCGGGAGACTCCCGTACGAGCAGTACTTC; cdr3_aa: CASSLRGRLPYEQYF; clone_size: NA; d_call: TRBD2; v_call: TRBV27; j_call: TRBJ2-7
cdr3_nt: TGTGCCAGCAGCGGTGGGACTACTCCCTCCTACAATGAGCAGTTCTTC; cdr3_aa: CASSGGTTPSYNEQFF; clone_size: few; d_call: TRBD2; v_call: TRBV28; j_call: TRBJ2-1
cdr3_nt: TGTGCCAGCACCGCCTCTCCGGGACTAGCGTTCGGGGGGCAGTACTTC; cdr3_aa: CASTASPGLAFGGQYF; clone_size: NA; d_call: TRBD2; v_call: TRBV11-2; j_call: TRBJ2-7
cdr3_nt: TGTGCCAGCACCAACGGACAGGGACGACGACCCCTCCACTTT; cdr3_aa: CASTNGQGRRPLHF; clone_size: NA; d_call: TRBD1; v_call: TRBV27; j_call: TRBJ1-6
cdr3_nt: TGTGCCAGCAGCCAATACGGGGGAGGTAATTCACCCCTCCACTTT; cdr3_aa: CASSQYGGGNSPLHF; clone_size: NA; d_call: NA; v_call: TRBV3-1/TRBV3-2; j_call: TRBJ1-6
cdr3_nt: TGCGCCAGTAAACCGGGCCAGGGAACCGGGGAGCTGTTTTTT; cdr3_aa: CASKPGQGTGELFF; clone_size: NA; d_call: NA; v_call: TRBV10-1; j_call: TRBJ2-2
cdr3_nt: TGCGCCAGCAGCTCTCAGGTCACAGATACGCAGTATTTT; cdr3_aa: CASSSQVTDTQYF; clone_size: NA; d_call: NA; v_call: TRBV5-1; j_call: TRBJ2-3
cdr3_nt: TGCAGCGTTGAAGATTTCCCACAGGGAGGTACAGATACGCAGTATTTT; cdr3_aa: CSVEDFPQGGTDTQYF; clone_size: NA; d_call: NA; v_call: TRBV29-1; j_call: TRBJ2-3
cdr3_nt: TGTGCCAGCAGCGTAGCGGCTAGCACAGATACGCAGTATTTT; cdr3_aa: CASSVAASTDTQYF; clone_size: NA; d_call: NA; v_call: TRBV6-5; j_call: TRBJ2-3
cdr3_nt: TGTGCCAGCTCATTTCAGGGGAGAGCAGATACGCAGTATTTT; cdr3_aa: CASSFQGRADTQYF; clone_size: NA; d_call: NA; v_call: TRBV18; j_call: TRBJ2-3
cdr3_nt: TGTGCCAGCAGCCCTAGACAGGGGTGGGATACTGAAGCTTTCTTT; cdr3_aa: CASSPRQGWDTEAFF; clone_size: NA; d_call: TRBD1; v_call: TRBV3-1/TRBV3-2; j_call: TRBJ1-1
cdr3_nt: TGTGCCAGCAGTTTAGCGGGAGGTAACACCGGGGAGCTGTTTTTT; cdr3_aa: CASSLAGGNTGELFF; clone_size: once; d_call: TRBD2; v_call: TRBV7-9; j_call: TRBJ2-2
cdr3_nt: TGTGCCAGCCGGGGCCCTAGCAATCAGCCCCAGCATTTT; cdr3_aa: CASRGPSNQPQHF; clone_size: NA; d_call: NA; v_call: TRBV27; j_call: TRBJ1-5
cdr3_nt: TGTGCCAGCAGCGTTCCCGGGACAGGGGGATACGAGCAGTACTTC; cdr3_aa: CASSVPGTGGYEQYF; clone_size: NA; d_call: TRBD1; v_call: TRBV9; j_call: TRBJ2-7
cdr3_nt: TGTGCCATCAGTGAAAGGAGGGGTCTGGCCATATATTTT; cdr3_aa: CAISERRGLAIYF; clone_size: NA; d_call: NA; v_call: TRBV10-3; j_call: TRBJ1-3
cdr3_nt: TGTGCCAGCAGCGAACTAGCGGGAGGCCATAGCTCCTACAATGAGCAGTTCTTC; cdr3_aa: CASSELAGGHSSYNEQFF; clone_size: NA; d_call: TRBD2; v_call: TRBV9; j_call: TRBJ2-1
cdr3_nt: TGTGCCAGCAGCCAGAATCACGGACAACAGTACGAGCAGTACTTC; cdr3_aa: CASSQNHGQQYEQYF; clone_size: NA; d_call: NA; v_call: TRBV3-1/TRBV3-2; j_call: TRBJ2-7
cdr3_nt: TGTGCCAGCATTTCGCGGGGCGGGTTCTTGCCGACAGATACGCAGTATTTT; cdr3_aa: CASISRGGFLPTDTQYF; clone_size: NA; d_call: NA; v_call: TRBV27; j_call: TRBJ2-3
cdr3_nt: TGTGCCAGCTCACCAAGGCAGAATAATGAAAAACTGTTTTTT; cdr3_aa: CASSPRQNNEKLFF; clone_size: NA; d_call: NA; v_call: TRBV18; j_call: TRBJ1-4
cdr3_nt: TGCGCCAGCAGCTTCCAGAACACTGAAGCTTTCTTT; cdr3_aa: CASSFQNTEAFF; clone_size: NA; d_call: NA; v_call: TRBV5-1; j_call: TRBJ1-1
cdr3_nt: TGCGCCAGCAGTGCTAGCGGCTCCTACAATGAGCAGTTCTTC; cdr3_aa: CASSASGSYNEQFF; clone_size: NA; d_call: TRBD2; v_call: TRBV10-1; j_call: TRBJ2-1
cdr3_nt: TGTGCCACGTGGGACATCCTCGGAAACACCATATATTTT; cdr3_aa: CATWDILGNTIYF; clone_size: NA; d_call: NA; v_call: TRBV19; j_call: TRBJ1-3
cdr3_nt: TGCGCCAGCAGCTTGCTACAAAGCACAGATACGCAGTATTTT; cdr3_aa: CASSLLQSTDTQYF; clone_size: NA; d_call: NA; v_call: TRBV5-1; j_call: TRBJ2-3
cdr3_nt: TGTGCCAGCTCATCGGACAGGGGAAACACCATATATTTT; cdr3_aa: CASSSDRGNTIYF; clone_size: NA; d_call: TRBD1; v_call: TRBV18; j_call: TRBJ1-3
cdr3_nt: TGTGCCAGCAGCCGCCGGGACAGGGGGTCGGGCACCGGGGAGCTGTTTTTT; cdr3_aa: CASSRRDRGSGTGELFF; clone_size: few; d_call: TRBD1; v_call: TRBV7-6; j_call: TRBJ2-2
cdr3_nt: TGCAGTGCTAGAGATTTGGGTGAGCAGTTCTTC; cdr3_aa: CSARDLGEQFF; clone_size: NA; d_call: NA; v_call: TRBV20-1; j_call: TRBJ2-1
cdr3_nt: TGTGCCAGCAGTCACGACCGAGGATTGGGGGACTTC; cdr3_aa: CASSHDRGLGDF; clone_size: once; d_call: NA; v_call: TRBV6-2/TRBV6-3; j_call: TRBJ2-4